This TCR beta chain was captured in a study of T-cell memory formation after mild COVID-19. The CDR3 runs to 14 residues. Trimming cost V 4 bases and J 5 bases, with 10 bases left between them. CDR1 KGHDR and CDR2 SFDVKD come from the germline V gene. TCRdb ran MiXCR on the 5' RACE reads and lists one entry per CDR3 protein. This table holds around 300,000 distinct CDR3 sequences, 13% to 15% found once. Sequencing was done on a sample of PBMCs or a T cell subset sorted from them (not recorded which). The clonotype was recovered from a man younger than 35 who had mild COVID-19 (a few samples of this study predate the infection). Cell type and time point are not known. This sequence joins TRBV24-1 and TRBJ2-2, with D maybe TRBD1 (6 bases). The DNA for the CDR3 is TGTGCCACCAGTGACACGACAGGAACCGGGGAGCTGTTTTTT. Translated: CATSDTTGTGELFF.